What follows are 24 T cell receptor beta chains derived from one specimen sequenced in a study of T cells after posttransplantation cyclophosphamide. Control samples came 1 year after myeloablative marrow transplants with methotrexate plus calcineurin inhibitor. Only in-frame clones appear in the TCRdb table, and some are missing; sequencing was by immunoSEQ multiplex PCR. This sample carries some 14,000 clones, approximately 84% of them seen once, and the ten largest clones take over 4.5%. The sample was PBMCs, taken roughly 350 days after allogeneic stem cell transplant with calcineurin inhibitor and methotrexate. These receptors were taken from a male patient aged 18 to 29 who received an allogeneic stem cell transplant from a related donor, was CMV-positive, and had no GVHD. The graft donor may account for some of the T cells.

CDR3 amino acids: CASRGRGTGNQPQHF. The CDR3 DNA sequence: TGTGCCAGCAGGGGCAGGGGAACTGGAAATCAGCCCCAGCATTTT. The V and J genes are TRBV6-6 and TRBJ1-5, with D possibly TRBD1 on 6 matching bases. The CDR3 is made up of 15 amino acids. From germline, CDR1 is MNHNY and CDR2 SVGAGI (reference sequence). Trimming left V 6 bases short and J 4 bases short, with 16 bases between.

The chain employs TRBV11-2 and TRBJ2-5; 10 positions match TRBD2. CDR3 length equals 16 residues. The ends lost 2 bases at V and 4 bases at J; junction bases unmatched: 7. Germline-derived CDR1 and CDR2 are SGHAT and FQNNGV. The CDR3 reads CASSLLSGRTVETQYF. DNA of the CDR3: TGTGCCAGCAGCTTACTTAGCGGGAGGACGGTAGAGACCCAGTACTTC.

This clone was picked up a small number of times. This chain uses TRBV6-4 with TRBJ2-3, with 9 bases matching TRBD1. This CDR3 region has 15 residues. Germline V CDR1 and CDR2: MRHNA, SNTAGT. J gave up 3 bases and V 3 bases, and 4 bases lay outside the gene matches. As DNA, the CDR3 is TGTGCCAGCAGTGAGGGACAGGGTCAGACAGATACGCAGTATTTT. Translated: CASSEGQGQTDTQYF.

The gene calls are TRBV5-5 and TRBJ2-2; 16 nucleotides match TRBD2. The CDR3 extends over 19 amino acids. CDR1 is SGHKS and CDR2 is YYEKEE in the germline V gene (reference sequence). V lost 4 bases and J lost 4; bases outside the gene matches: 10. The DNA for the CDR3 is TGTGCCAGCAGCCCAATGGGACTAGCGGGAGGGCGGGGCACCGGGGAGCTGTTTTTT. This gives the protein CASSPMGLAGGRGTGELFF.

The chain uses TRBV28 and TRBJ2-1, with D uncertain. V lost 7 bases to trimming and J lost 4 bases, with 11 bases between them. Germline V gene data show CDR1 as MDHEN and CDR2 as SYDVKM. The length of the CDR3 is 13 residues. CDR3 protein: CASIFAGYNEQFF. The CDR3 nucleotides are TGTGCCAGCATCTTCGCCGGGTACAATGAGCAGTTCTTC.

The chain links TRBV2 to TRBJ2-3; maybe TRBD2 (6 bases). Between the trimmed V and J ends, which lost 3 bases and 0 bases, there was a span of 13 bases. This CDR3 is 16 amino acids long. Germline assignment: CDR1 SNHLY and CDR2 FYNNEI. The CDR3 DNA is TGTGCCAGCAGTGAGTGGTTAGGACTAAGCACAGATACGCAGTATTTT. Its translation: CASSEWLGLSTDTQYF.

The J gene is TRBJ2-7, the V gene TRBV18; D may be TRBD1 (5 bases). The CDR3 sequence is 11 residues long. Germline CDR1 reads KGHSH; CDR2 reads LQKENI. V lost 4 bases and J 5 bases, leaving 6 bases between the germline ends. The CDR3 is CASSQGNEQYF. CDR3 bases: TGTGCCAGCTCACAGGGGAACGAGCAGTACTTC.

The chain combines TRBV2 with TRBJ1-6; maybe TRBD1 (6 bases). The germline V gene has CDR1 SNHLY and CDR2 FYNNEI. V was clipped by 7 bases and J by 0 bases, with 10 bases between them. The CDR3 totals 15 residues. In nucleotides, the CDR3 is TGTGCCAGCACATCAGGGGACTCCTATAATTCACCCCTCCACTTT. Protein: CASTSGDSYNSPLHF.

In its sample, this clone was seen a few times. CDR3 region: CASRGQVWEKLFF. CDR3 DNA sequence: TGTGCCAGCAGGGGACAGGTTTGGGAAAAACTGTTTTTT. The chain joins TRBV6-6 to TRBJ1-4, with TRBD1 identical over 8 bases. Germline CDR1 MNHNY, CDR2 SVGAGI (reference sequence). Germline trimming cut 6 bases from V and 8 bases from J; bases unmatched to any gene: 5. This CDR3 spans 13 amino acids.

V gene TRBV27 combines with J gene TRBJ2-1; tentative D call: TRBD2 (8 bases). The CDR3 is made up of 20 amino acids. The germline V gene encodes CDR1 MNHEY and CDR2 SMNVEV (reference sequence). Trimming took 6 bases from V and 5 from J, leaving 32 bases between them. The CDR3 protein is CASSLRGALRSGGPDNEQFF. The CDR3 coding sequence is TGTGCCAGCAGCCTCAGGGGGGCCCTGAGGAGCGGGGGCCCGGACAATGAGCAGTTCTTC.

This clone was seen once. The V gene is TRBV19, the J gene TRBJ2-5, with a tentative D call TRBD2 (5 bases). The CDR3 runs 14 residues. Trimming took off 5 bases at V and 4 bases at J, with 14 bases between the two ends. Germline lookup yields CDR1 LNHDA and CDR2 SQIVND (reference sequence). As DNA, the CDR3 is TGTGCCAGTAGTTTAATGGCACTAGGAGAGACCCAGTACTTC. Amino acids: CASSLMALGETQYF.

This clone was seen only once. The J gene is TRBJ2-4, the V gene TRBV7-2; D gene unclear. The CDR3 is 16 amino acids. V was trimmed by 3 bases and J by 5 bases, leaving 17 bases between them. Germline V lookup: CDR1 SGHTA, CDR2 FQGNSA. The CDR3 nucleotides read TGTGCCAGCAGCTTTAGGCGGATGGCCTTGGAAAACATTCAGTACTTC. This gives the protein CASSFRRMALENIQYF.

This chain connects TRBV7-2 to TRBJ2-1; TRBD1 matches 9 bases. The length of the CDR3 is 13 residues. With 5 bases clipped from V and 9 bases from J, the junction kept 5 bases outside the gene matches. CDR1 is SGHTA and CDR2 is FQGNSA in the germline V gene. CDR3 in amino acids: CASSAGQGSEQFF. The CDR3 nucleotides are TGTGCCAGCAGCGCGGGACAGGGCAGTGAGCAGTTCTTC.

The rearrangement joins TRBV19 to TRBJ1-6; D is uncertain. This CDR3 comprises 14 residues. The V and J ends lost 1 base and 9 bases respectively, with 10 bases between them. Germline V gene lookup returns CDR1 LNHDA and CDR2 SQIVND (reference sequence). The CDR3 bases are TGTGCCAGTAGTATAGGCGGGCTGGGTTCACCCCTCCACTTT. It specifies CASSIGGLGSPLHF. The full variable domain, rest sourced from reference TRBV19 and TRBJ1-6, is DGGITQSPKYLFRKEGQNVTLSCEQNLNHDAMYWYRQDPGQGLRLIYYSQIVNDFQKGDIAEGYSVSREKKESFPLTVTSAQKNPTAFYLCASSIGGLGSPLHFGNGTRLTVT.

This clone was counted between two and nine times. This chain uses TRBV7-9 with TRBJ2-7, with TRBD2 identical over 11 bases. From germline, CDR1 is SEHNR and CDR2 FQNEAQ (reference sequence). V shed 5 bases and J 10 bases; nucleotides not matched to a gene: 7. The CDR3 covers 13 residues. CDR3 sequence reads: CASSPTTSGDQYF. CDR3 sequence (DNA): TGTGCCAGCAGCCCAACGACTAGCGGGGACCAGTACTTC.

This clone was seen a handful of times. This chain links TRBV5-3 with TRBJ1-5; D perhaps matches TRBD1 (6 bases). TRBV5-3 is recorded as an ORF, its role being uncertain. The CDR3 extends over 16 amino acids. V was clipped by 2 bases and J by 2 bases, with 14 bases between them. CDR3 amino acids: CARSFTGCSRNQPQHF. The CDR3 coding sequence is TGTGCCAGAAGCTTCACAGGGTGTAGTCGCAATCAGCCCCAGCATTTT.

This chain links TRBV19 with TRBJ1-5, with D possibly matching TRBD1 (6 bases). Germline-derived CDR1 and CDR2 are LNHDA and SQIVND (reference sequence). V was pared by 9 bases and J by 3 bases, with 15 bases between. CDR3 length equals 14 residues. CDR3: CASRGGGNNQPQHF. The DNA for the CDR3 is TGTGCCAGCCGGGGAGGGGGTAACAATCAGCCCCAGCATTTT.

This CDR3 is CASEPLAALRDTQYF. DNA of the CDR3: TGTGCCAGCGAGCCCCTAGCGGCTCTGAGAGATACGCAGTATTTT. V and J are TRBV7-3 and TRBJ2-3, with 7 bases fitting TRBD2. This CDR3 spans 15 amino acids. Germline V gene data show CDR1 as SGHTA and CDR2 as FQGTGA. Unmatched junction bases numbered 13, after V lost 8 bases and J lost 5 bases.

The chain combines TRBV19 with TRBJ2-5; D possibly corresponds to TRBD2 (5 bases). Gene TRBJ2-7 matches the end of the DNA better, so the J call may be wrong. This CDR3 is built from 14 residues. Germline CDR1 and CDR2: LNHDA and SQIVND (reference sequence). CDR3 nucleotides: TGTGCCAGTAGTATGACCACTAGGATGGGCGAGCAGTACTTC. Protein sequence: CASSMTTRMGEQYF.

This chain joins TRBV6-5 and TRBJ2-7; TRBD2 aligns across 8 bases. Germline values: CDR1 MNHEY, CDR2 SVGAGI. This CDR3 region has 15 residues. V trimming: 10 bases; J trimming: 6 bases; junction bases outside the gene matches: 17. The CDR3: CATGLTGRAQSEQYF. As DNA, the CDR3 is TGTGCCACCGGCCTTACCGGGAGGGCCCAATCCGAGCAGTACTTC.

This clone has only one observation. J is TRBJ2-5 and V is TRBV2, with 11 bases lining up with TRBD2. This CDR3 has 14 amino acids. After removal of 8 bases from V and 0 bases from J, the junction contained 2 bases not matched to a gene. From germline, CDR1 is SNHLY and CDR2 FYNNEI. The CDR3 region is CASSSGRYQETQYF. DNA for the CDR3: TGTGCCAGCTCTAGCGGGAGGTACCAAGAGACCCAGTACTTC.

This chain connects TRBV7-2 to TRBJ1-5; D perhaps matches TRBD1 (5 bases). V dropped 0 bases and J dropped 0 bases, with 18 bases sitting between them. The CDR3 has 19 residues. Germline CDR1 reads SGHTA; CDR2 reads FQGNSA. For the CDR3, the DNA is TGTGCCAGCAGCTTAGCGCCTTATAGGACATTAGATAGCAATCAGCCCCAGCATTTT. Its protein is CASSLAPYRTLDSNQPQHF.

Worth noting for this clone: The sample has other DNA sequences that encode this CDR3 too. J is TRBJ1-2 and V is TRBV5-1; D possibly corresponds to TRBD1 (5 bases). V was trimmed by 0 bases and J by 7 bases, leaving 13 bases between them. Germline CDR1 and CDR2: SGHRS and YFSETQ. The CDR3 is 14 residues long. As DNA, the CDR3 is TGCGCCAGCAGCTTGGCCGACGTGGGGGGTGGCTACACCTTC. It yields the protein CASSLADVGGGYTF.

The gene calls are TRBV5-5 and TRBJ2-2, with 13 bases identical to TRBD2. In germline, CDR1 is SGHKS, CDR2 YYEKEE (reference sequence). V was pared by 4 bases and J by 0 bases, with 6 bases of the junction left unmatched. The CDR3 length is 18 residues. DNA of the CDR3: TGTGCCAGCAGCGGCACCGGGACTAGCGGGACGAACACCGGGGAGCTGTTTTTT. It is translated as CASSGTGTSGTNTGELFF.